One sample yielded the 13 T cell receptor beta chains listed below, sequenced in a study of T cell responses to AZD1222 COVID-19 vaccine. Profiling relied on immunoSEQ multiplex PCR, and the TCRdb table lists in-frame clones only, not all of them. The sample shows 160,000 or so clones, 92% of them seen only once. The input for sequencing was peripheral blood, taken 28 days after the second AZD1222 dose. These receptors were obtained from an adult who received the AZD1222 COVID-19 vaccine.

V usage is TRBV15 and J usage is TRBJ1-1; TRBD1 aligns across 10 bases. This CDR3 is 14 amino acids long. Germline CDR1 reads LNHNV; CDR2 reads YYDKDF (reference sequence). V gave up 5 bases and J gave up 5 bases; unmatched junction bases: 5. The CDR3 loop is CATSLRTGGTEAFF. The CDR3 bases are TGTGCCACCAGCTTGCGGACAGGGGGGACTGAAGCTTTCTTT.

This clone was recorded a few times. The V call is TRBV7-6, the J call TRBJ1-6, with D tentatively TRBD1 (6 bases). Trimming took 5 bases from V and 8 from J, leaving 19 bases between them. Germline V gene sequence: CDR1 SGHVS, CDR2 FNYEAQ. The CDR3 spans 16 residues. This CDR3 reads CASSLPPRGSDSPLHF. The CDR3 region has the DNA TGTGCCAGCAGCCTCCCCCCAAGGGGGAGTGATTCACCCCTCCACTTT.

The V gene is TRBV18, the J gene TRBJ2-7; D not resolved. CDR1 and CDR2 from the germline V gene are KGHSH and LQKENI. V lost 0 bases and J lost 2, with 5 bases in between. This CDR3 comprises 13 residues. The CDR3, as DNA: TGTGCCAGCTCACCACCGGGTCCCTACGAGCAGTACTTC. The encoded protein is CASSPPGPYEQYF.

This clone was observed a handful of times. The V gene is TRBV7-2, the J gene TRBJ2-5; 13 bases are a match to TRBD2. V shed 4 bases and J 0 bases; nucleotides not matched to a gene: 11. The CDR3 covers 19 residues. CDR1 is SGHTA, CDR2 FQGNSA, per germline. The CDR3 here is CASSWLRTSGGMYQETQYF. DNA for the CDR3: TGTGCCAGCAGCTGGCTTCGGACTAGCGGGGGAATGTACCAAGAGACCCAGTACTTC.

The chain employs TRBV6-5 and TRBJ1-2; TRBD1 is a possible D gene (5 bases). The CDR3 has 13 residues. The germline CDR1 and CDR2 sequences are MNHEY and SVGAGI. Trimming removed 5 bases from V and 8 bases from J, with 15 bases in between. The CDR3 sequence is CASSPTASRGYTF. In nucleotides, the CDR3 is TGTGCCAGCAGTCCGACAGCTTCTAGGGGCTACACCTTC.

J is TRBJ1-2 and V is TRBV7-2; D is possibly TRBD1 (6 bases). The CDR3 has 15 amino acids. V gave up 5 bases and J gave up 5 bases, with 18 bases separating them. Germline CDR1 SGHTA, CDR2 FQGNSA. The CDR3 loop reads CASSPGGYLGYGYTF. The CDR3 DNA reads as TGTGCCAGCAGCCCCGGGGGCTACTTAGGGTATGGCTACACCTTC.

The chain employs TRBV20-1 and TRBJ1-1; 7 bases match TRBD1. The CDR3 is made up of 15 amino acids. V shed 3 bases, J shed 6 bases, and the junction held 13 bases outside the gene matches. Looked up from germline, CDR1 is DFQATT and CDR2 is SNEGSKA (reference sequence). Here the CDR3 DNA reads TGCAGTGCTAGTGACCCAACAGGGGCCGAGCCTGAAGCTTTCTTT. Its protein product is CSASDPTGAEPEAFF.

The V gene is TRBV3-1 (or the pseudogene TRBV3-2), the J gene TRBJ1-2, with a possible D match to TRBD1 (6 bases). The CDR3 length is 16 residues. Germline CDR1 reads LGHDT; CDR2 reads YNNKEL (reference sequence). V lost 0 bases and J lost 2, with 13 bases in between. The CDR3 protein is CASSQDTGAANYGYTF. In DNA, the CDR3 is TGTGCCAGCAGCCAAGACACGGGGGCAGCGAACTATGGCTACACCTTC.

This chain connects TRBV29-1 to TRBJ1-2; 10 nucleotides agree with TRBD1. The germline V gene encodes CDR1 SQVTM and CDR2 ANQGSEA. The CDR3 has 13 amino acids. V was clipped by 7 bases and J by 4 bases; unmatched bases: 6. The CDR3 DNA reads as TGCAGCGCCGACAGGGGGCGAAGCTATGGCTACACCTTC. It codes for CSADRGRSYGYTF. Full variable domain (remainder filled in from reference TRBV29-1 and TRBJ1-2): SAVISQKPSRDICQRGTSLTIQCQVDSQVTMMFWYRQQPGQSLTLIATANQGSEATYESGFVIDKFPISRPNLTFSTLTVSNMSPEDSSIYLCSADRGRSYGYTFGSGTRLTVV.

The chain carries TRBV11-2 and TRBJ2-5; D is possibly TRBD2 (5 bases). V lost 5 bases and J 4 bases, leaving 11 bases between the germline ends. Looked up from germline, CDR1 is SGHAT and CDR2 is FQNNGV. CDR3 size: 13 residues. Written as DNA, the CDR3 is TGTGCCAGCAGCGCCGGGATTAGAGAGACCCAGTACTTC. Its translation: CASSAGIRETQYF.

Only one count was recorded for this clone. The rearrangement joins TRBV5-4 to TRBJ1-2; no definite D call. V was clipped by 0 bases and J by 8 bases, with 14 bases between them. This CDR3 is built from 14 residues. Germline CDR1 SGHNT, CDR2 YYREEE (reference sequence). CDR3 nucleotide sequence: TGTGCCAGCAGCTTGGTCGGATCCCCCCACGGCTACACCTTC. Its protein is CASSLVGSPHGYTF.

This clone came up once. The chain combines TRBV30 with TRBJ2-1; 7 nucleotides align to TRBD2. This CDR3 is 15 amino acids long. CDR1 is GTSNPN, CDR2 SVGIG, per germline (reference sequence). V lost 0 bases to trimming and J lost 4 bases; unmatched junction nucleotides: 6. The CDR3 sequence: CAWSVRAGSYNEQFF. The CDR3 nucleotides read TGTGCCTGGAGTGTACGAGCGGGGAGTTACAATGAGCAGTTCTTC.

This chain joins TRBV6-6 and TRBJ2-1, with 9 bases lining up with TRBD2. The germline CDR1 and CDR2 sequences are MNHNY and SVGAGI (reference sequence). The V segment lost 2 bases and the J segment 8 bases; nucleotides outside the gene matches: 4. There are 14 residues in the CDR3. CDR3 amino acids: CASSYGRGGHEQFF. The CDR3 nucleotides are TGTGCCAGCAGTTACGGGCGGGGGGGCCATGAGCAGTTCTTC.